A selection of T cell receptor beta chains follows, all from one sample in a study of beta chain features in type 1 diabetes. TCRdb's table, derived via immunoSEQ multiplex PCR, lists solely in-frame clones and lacks some. The sample holds about 160,000 clones, 6.5% to 8.5% seen once. Material for sequencing was central memory CD4+ T cells from blood. All receptors derive from a young woman with type 1 diabetes. CDR3s include the opening cysteine and the closing phenylalanine or tryptophan. A D gene is named only where the DNA matches it firmly. Clone sizes are given selectively: once, few, many, or a class where the clone is expanded.

D	length	V	J	size	DNA	CDR3
NA	14	TRBV7-6	TRBJ2-7	many	TGTGCCAGCAGCTTAGCCGAGGACTCCTACGAGCAGTACTTC	CASSLAEDSYEQYF
TRBD1	14	TRBV28	TRBJ2-1	few	TGTGCCAGCAGTTTCCGGGACAGGGTGAATGAGCAGTTCTTC	CASSFRDRVNEQFF
TRBD2	12	TRBV30	TRBJ2-7	few	TGTGCCTGGGGACTAGCGGACTACGAGCAGTACTTC	CAWGLADYEQYF
TRBD2	14	TRBV11-2	TRBJ2-3	NA	TGTGCCAGCAGGACAGCGGGATTAAGAAAAACGCAGTATTTT	CASRTAGLRKTQYF
TRBD1	13	TRBV29-1	TRBJ1-2	few	TGCAGCGTTGACACTTCCGGGACAGAAAACCTTCACTTC	CSVDTSGTENLHF
NA	14	TRBV28	TRBJ2-5	NA	TGTGCCAGCAGTTCCCAAAGGAGGCAAGAGACCCAGTACTTC	CASSSQRRQETQYF
TRBD1	14	TRBV7-8	TRBJ1-5	few	TGTGCCAGCAGCTCTGGGACAGACAATCAGCCCCAGCATTTT	CASSSGTDNQPQHF
TRBD1	16	TRBV4-2	TRBJ1-1	few	TGTGCCAGCAGCCAAGAAACAGGGGCAAAGAGCACTGAAGCTTTCTTT	CASSQETGAKSTEAFF
TRBD1	15	TRBV6-5	TRBJ1-5	NA	TGTGCCAGCAGACGCGACAGGGATAGCAATCAGCCCCAGCATTTT	CASRRDRDSNQPQHF
NA	17	TRBV5-1	TRBJ2-1	few	TGCGCCAGCAGCTTGGAAGCTGCCAGGTTGTCCTACAATGAGCAGTTCTTC	CASSLEAARLSYNEQFF
NA	13	TRBV30	TRBJ1-2	NA	TGTGCCTGTCGTGATACAGGGTCCTATGGCTACACCTTC	CACRDTGSYGYTF
TRBD2	15	TRBV5-4	TRBJ2-1	NA	TGTGCCAGCAGCCCAGGGACTAGCGGGGGGGGCGGAAAGTTCTTC	CASSPGTSGGGGKFF
NA	14	TRBV11-2	TRBJ1-1	few	TGTGCCAGCGTGGTAGGGCAGAGGGACACTGAAGCTTTCTTT	CASVVGQRDTEAFF
NA	14	TRBV5-1	TRBJ2-7	few	TGCGCCAGCAGCTTGGCAGGGCAGGACTACGAGCAGTACTTC	CASSLAGQDYEQYF
NA	14	TRBV14	TRBJ2-5	few	TGTGCCAGCAGCCAAGGACAGCTACAAGAGACCCAGTACTTC	CASSQGQLQETQYF
NA	14	TRBV15	TRBJ1-1	many	TGTGCCACCAGCAGGCCCGCGATGAACACTGAAGCTTTCTTT	CATSRPAMNTEAFF
TRBD2	15	TRBV19	TRBJ2-7	NA	TGTGCCAGTAGTCTTAGCGGGAGCTCAGCCTACGAGCAGTACTTC	CASSLSGSSAYEQYF
NA	16	TRBV5-4	TRBJ1-1	NA	TGTGCCAGCAGCTCGCTCCTTACAGGGAGGAACACTGAAGCTTTCTTT	CASSSLLTGRNTEAFF
TRBD1	16	TRBV14	TRBJ1-2	NA	TGTGCCAGCAGCCAAATCGGGAGCGCGTACAGGGGAGGTGACACCTTC	CASSQIGSAYRGGDTF
TRBD2	15	TRBV7-3	TRBJ2-5	NA	TGTGCCAGCAGCCGGACTAGCGGGAGGACTGAGACCCAGTACTTC	CASSRTSGRTETQYF
TRBD1	14	TRBV18	TRBJ2-7	few	TGTGCCAGCTCACAGGGACAGGCGACCTACGAGCAGTACTTC	CASSQGQATYEQYF
TRBD2	15	TRBV9	TRBJ2-1	few	TGTGCCAGCAGCCCCCCGGGAGGTTTCAGCAATGAGCAGTTCTTC	CASSPPGGFSNEQFF